The 8 T cell receptor beta chains listed next were all sequenced from one sample in a study of Ad26.COV2.S vaccination and SARS-CoV-2 variants. The repertoire was sequenced with immunoSEQ multiplex PCR; TCRdb's copy has only in-frame clones and lacks some. Of some 500,000 clones in the sample, approximately 89% are singletons; the top ten hold approximately 2.5%. Treatment specified: over 15 received Ad26.COV2.S at low or high dose, single or two shots; five or six received placebo; per-sample allocation not given. Material that was analyzed had been drawn on day 63 after the first vaccine or placebo injection. The sample in question was peripheral blood, obtained in a trial of Ad26.COV2.S vaccine versus placebo. Receptor source: a person aged 18 to 65 who received the Ad26.COV2.S COVID-19 vaccine or a placebo.

The chain couples TRBV6-2 or TRBV6-3 to TRBJ2-2; tentative D call: TRBD1 (6 bases). The germline V gene encodes CDR1 MNHEY and CDR2 SVGEGT. Trimming pared 3 bases from V and 3 bases from J, leaving 20 bases between. This CDR3 is built from 18 residues. CDR3: CASSYTGWENEDTGELFF. As DNA, the CDR3 is TGTGCCAGCAGTTATACAGGGTGGGAGAATGAGGACACCGGGGAGCTGTTTTTT.

V gene TRBV12-3 or TRBV12-4 combines with J gene TRBJ1-1; 10 bases match TRBD1. The CDR3 has 13 residues. J lost 6 bases, V lost 5 bases, and 3 bases had no gene match. The CDR3 loop is CASSRQGASEAFF. The CDR3 DNA follows: TGTGCCAGCAGTCGACAGGGGGCCTCTGAAGCTTTCTTT.

CDR3 DNA: TGTGCCAGCAGTTACGTAAATGCTGTCCACGAGCAGTACTTC. It yields the protein CASSYVNAVHEQYF. The chain couples TRBV6-6 to TRBJ2-7; no clear D gene. The CDR3 totals 14 residues. V was pared by 2 bases and J by 5 bases, with 13 bases between. The germline gives CDR1 MNHNY, CDR2 SVGAGI (reference sequence).

V is TRBV27 and J is TRBJ2-1; D is undetermined. V dropped 0 bases and J dropped 7 bases, with 4 bases sitting between them. The CDR3 length is 12 residues. Germline V gene sequence: CDR1 MNHEY, CDR2 SMNVEV (reference sequence). DNA of the CDR3: TGTGCCAGCAGTTTATCGGTTAATGAGCAGTTCTTC. Translating gives CASSLSVNEQFF.

This sequence joins TRBV7-2 and TRBJ1-4, with 10 bases that match TRBD1. The germline V gene has CDR1 SGHTA and CDR2 FQGNSA. This CDR3 comprises 14 residues. V dropped 6 bases and J dropped 7; count of bases not matched to a gene: 5. The CDR3 DNA reads as TGTGCCAGCAGTCAGACAGGGGGCGGTGAAAAACTGTTTTTT. Translated, it gives CASSQTGGGEKLFF.

The count of this clone is one. V and J are TRBV7-2 and TRBJ2-5; no definite D call. The CDR3 runs 12 residues. CDR1 and CDR2 (germline): SGHTA, FQGNSA. Trimming shortened V by 4 bases and J by 5 bases, and 8 bases separated the two germline ends. This CDR3 is CASSSNGETQYF. CDR3 sequence (DNA): TGTGCCAGCAGCTCCAACGGGGAGACCCAGTACTTC. The variable domain in full, with the rest retrieved from reference TRBV7-2 and TRBJ2-5, is GAGVSQSPSNKVTEKGKDVELRCDPISGHTALYWYRQSLGQGLEFLIYFQGNSAPDKSGLPSDRFSAERTGGSVSTLTIQRTQQEDSAVYLCASSSNGETQYFGPGTRLLVL.

This clone was observed a few times. This chain links TRBV14 with TRBJ2-2; the match to TRBD2 covers 7 bases. The CDR3 sequence is 15 residues long. The trim removed 2 bases at V and 6 bases at J, leaving 6 bases unmatched. CDR1 and CDR2 (germline): SGHDN, FVKESK. Written as DNA, the CDR3 is TGTGCCAGCAGCCAATGGGAGGGGATCCCCGGGGAGCTGTTTTTT. This sequence encodes CASSQWEGIPGELFF.

V usage is TRBV13 and J usage is TRBJ2-5, with D unresolved. Deletions cut 5 bases from V and 1 base from J, with 5 bases between. The CDR3 is 12 residues long. Germline V CDR1 and CDR2: PRHDT, FYEKMQ (reference sequence). The CDR3 region is CASSAFQETQYF. CDR3 nucleotide sequence: TGTGCCAGCAGCGCCTTCCAAGAGACCCAGTACTTC.